The next 28 T cell receptor beta chains were all read from a single sample in a study of cytomegalovirus exposure and HLA in healthy donors. Vbeta (60) and Jbeta (13) primers were used in the PCR. Generated by immunoSEQ multiplex PCR, the TCRdb table keeps only in-frame clones and is missing some. The data contain under 150,000 clones, 78% of them singletons. Source material: PBMCs. Source of these receptors: a woman in her 40s in good health and CMV-seropositive.

On this clone: The same CDR3 is also encoded by other DNA sequences in this sample. V and J are TRBV18 and TRBJ2-5; no firm D call. V shed 3 bases and J shed 1 base, with 3 bases lying between them. This CDR3 spans 12 amino acids. Germline lookup yields CDR1 KGHSH and CDR2 LQKENI. This chain's CDR3 is CASSPSQETQYF. CDR3 in DNA: TGTGCCAGCTCACCTAGCCAAGAGACCCAGTACTTC.

The rearrangement links TRBV11-2 to TRBJ1-1; D might be TRBD1 (6 bases). The CDR3 loop spans 14 amino acids. Germline-derived CDR1 and CDR2 are SGHAT and FQNNGV. V lost 5 bases to trimming and J lost 3 bases, with 13 bases between them. In DNA form, the CDR3 reads TGTGCCAGCAGCACAATTGAGGGGGACACTGAAGCTTTCTTT. Protein: CASSTIEGDTEAFF.

The chain joins TRBV4-1 to TRBJ1-6; 10 bases align to TRBD1. After removal of 1 base from V and 9 bases from J, the junction contained 6 bases not matched to a gene. Per the germline V gene, CDR1 is MGHRA and CDR2 is YSYEKL. The CDR3 is 16 residues long. CDR3 bases: TGCGCCAGCAGCCAAGCTCGACAGGGGGCAAGTTCACCCCTCCACTTT. Its translation is CASSQARQGASSPLHF.

The chain carries TRBV10-3 and TRBJ2-5; 7 bases align to TRBD1. In germline, CDR1 is ENHRY, CDR2 SYGVKD. The CDR3 runs 13 residues. The V gene end was trimmed by 6 bases and the J gene end by 1 base; junction bases not matched to a gene: 2. CDR3 amino acids: CAIRGTVQETQYF. DNA for the CDR3: TGTGCCATCAGGGGGACAGTCCAAGAGACCCAGTACTTC.

V usage is TRBV28 and J usage is TRBJ2-5; D is uncertain. The CDR3 covers 12 residues. Trimming removed 6 bases at V and 5 bases at J, with 10 bases between. Germline lookup yields CDR1 MDHEN and CDR2 SYDVKM. The CDR3 loop reads CASSLRWETQYF. The CDR3 DNA reads as TGTGCCAGCAGCCTACGGTGGGAGACCCAGTACTTC.

Here the CDR3 reads CASSLPSYNEQFF. As DNA, the CDR3 is TGTGCCAGCAGCTTGCCATCCTACAATGAGCAGTTCTTC. The chain uses TRBV5-4 and TRBJ2-1; D gene uncertain. The CDR3 loop spans 13 amino acids. The germline CDR1 and CDR2 sequences are SGHNT and YYREEE (reference sequence). Trimming took off 1 base at V and 1 base at J, with 3 bases between the two ends.

This clone was counted only a few times. The chain joins TRBV2 to TRBJ2-3; perhaps TRBD1 as D (6 bases). V was cut by 7 bases and J by 4 bases, with 15 bases left in between. Per the germline V gene, CDR1 is SNHLY and CDR2 is FYNNEI. The CDR3 is made up of 14 amino acids. CDR3 amino acids: CASTSQGQSDTQYF. The DNA of the CDR3 is TGTGCCAGCACCTCCCAGGGGCAGTCAGATACGCAGTATTTT.

The gene calls are TRBV19 and TRBJ1-2; D is unresolved. Trimming took off 3 bases at V and 8 bases at J, with 19 bases between the two ends. CDR3 size: 15 residues. Per germline, CDR1 LNHDA and CDR2 SQIVND (reference sequence). CDR3 sequence: CASSIFAGLLGGYTF. The CDR3 nucleotides read TGTGCCAGTAGTATTTTCGCAGGCCTACTAGGGGGCTACACCTTC.

The gene calls are TRBV5-6 and TRBJ2-5; possible D gene TRBD1, 5 bases. The V end lost 1 base, the J end lost 4 bases, and 11 bases lay between the germline ends. The CDR3 sequence is 14 residues long. Germline CDR1 is SGHDT and CDR2 is YYEEEE. CDR3 in DNA: TGTGCCAGCAGCTTGCAGGGTCGTGGAGAGACCCAGTACTTC. Protein sequence: CASSLQGRGETQYF.

Only a few counts were recorded for this clone. The V gene is TRBV2, the J gene TRBJ2-5; D is uncertain. The CDR3 loop spans 14 amino acids. Germline V gene lookup returns CDR1 SNHLY and CDR2 FYNNEI. Trimming left V 3 bases short and J 6 bases short, with 14 bases between. The CDR3 DNA is TGTGCCAGCAGTGAGGATGAGACCAGGAAGACCCAGTACTTC. Amino acids: CASSEDETRKTQYF.

This clone was counted a single time. Compared with germline, one end of the junction differs, possibly owing to a read error. The V call is TRBV29-1, the J call TRBJ1-1; D possibly corresponds to TRBD1 (5 bases). CDR3 length: 12 amino acids. The germline V gene encodes CDR1 SQVTM and CDR2 ANQGSEA. The CDR3 protein is CSAPYRNAEAFF. Written as DNA, the CDR3 is TGCAGCGCCCCTTACAGGAACGCTGAAGCTTTCTTT.

The chain recombines TRBV18 with TRBJ1-1, with D tentatively TRBD1 (5 bases). The CDR3 is 14 amino acids. The germline V and J ends were trimmed by 1 base and 7 bases, with 13 bases remaining between them. The germline gives CDR1 KGHSH, CDR2 LQKENI. This CDR3 is CASSPRAGTYEAFF. As DNA, the CDR3 is TGTGCCAGCTCACCACGGGCAGGGACTTATGAAGCTTTCTTT.

The chain couples TRBV6-5 to TRBJ1-1; 9 bases match TRBD1. V trimming: 5 bases; J trimming: 4 bases; junction bases outside the gene matches: 5. The CDR3 contains 14 residues. Germline CDR1 and CDR2: MNHEY and SVGAGI. The CDR3 DNA sequence: TGTGCCAGCAGTCAGGGACAGGGTACCACTGAAGCTTTCTTT. This gives the protein CASSQGQGTTEAFF.

V and J are TRBV5-5 and TRBJ2-7, with 11 nucleotides matching TRBD2. Germline loops: CDR1 SGHKS, CDR2 YYEKEE (reference sequence). The CDR3 is 14 residues long. With V trimmed by 2 bases and J by 2 bases, 0 bases remained unmatched. Here the CDR3 DNA reads TGTGCCAGCAGCTTACTAGCGGGAGCCTACGAGCAGTACTTC. Translated: CASSLLAGAYEQYF.

The rearrangement uses TRBV7-8 and TRBJ2-1, with 8 nucleotides matching TRBD2. The J segment lost 0 bases and the V segment lost 3 bases, leaving 16 bases of the junction unmatched. This CDR3 spans 20 amino acids. CDR1 is SGHVS and CDR2 is FQNEAQ in the germline V gene. The CDR3 here is CASSLGRVAGPPSSYNEQFF. The DNA of the CDR3 is TGTGCCAGCAGCTTGGGTAGGGTAGCGGGACCCCCGAGCTCCTACAATGAGCAGTTCTTC.

The chain recombines TRBV29-1 with TRBJ1-1, with TRBD1 identical over 7 bases. J lost 7 bases, V lost 0 bases, and 11 bases had no gene match. Germline CDR1 is SQVTM and CDR2 is ANQGSEA. This CDR3 has 15 amino acids. In DNA, the CDR3 is TGCAGCGTTGAAGATCAGGACAGGTCCCCTTATGAAGCTTTCTTT. This sequence encodes CSVEDQDRSPYEAFF.

This sequence joins TRBV4-2 and TRBJ2-3, with TRBD2 matching over 11 bases. CDR3 length: 15 amino acids. Unmatched junction bases numbered 6, after V lost 4 bases and J lost 6 bases. Germline loops: CDR1 LGHNA, CDR2 YNFKEQ. The CDR3: CASSPYSGRGDTQYF. Written as DNA, the CDR3 is TGTGCCAGCAGCCCTTATAGCGGGAGGGGTGATACGCAGTATTTT.

This clone appeared a few times. V and J are TRBV5-6 and TRBJ2-2; D is uncertain. CDR3 length equals 14 residues. Looked up from germline, CDR1 is SGHDT and CDR2 is YYEEEE. Deletions cut 1 base from V and 1 base from J, with 5 bases between. This CDR3 reads CASSLSLNTGELFF. CDR3 DNA: TGTGCCAGCAGCTTGTCCTTGAACACCGGGGAGCTGTTTTTT.

For the CDR3, the DNA is TGTGCCAGCAGGCGGGGGGGCGGACAATACAATGAGCAGTTCTTC. Translation: CASRRGGGQYNEQFF. The chain uses TRBV6-5 and TRBJ2-1; 9 bases are shared with TRBD2. Germline V gives CDR1 MNHEY, CDR2 SVGAGI. The CDR3 has 15 amino acids. J lost 4 bases, V lost 6 bases, and 7 bases had no gene match.

This chain joins TRBV6-6 and TRBJ1-4; no clear D. Trimming took 0 bases from V and 8 from J, leaving 10 bases between them. In germline, CDR1 is MNHNY, CDR2 SVGAGI (reference sequence). This CDR3 contains 14 residues. DNA of the CDR3: TGTGCCAGCAGTTACTCGAGACTTTCCGAAAAACTGTTTTTT. As protein: CASSYSRLSEKLFF.

This clone was counted once. The V and J genes are TRBV6-5 and TRBJ1-4; TRBD1 is a possible D gene (6 bases). The CDR3 sequence is 16 residues long. Germline assignment: CDR1 MNHEY and CDR2 SVGAGI. The ends were cut back, 2 bases at V and 8 bases at J, with 18 bases in the middle. The CDR3 nucleotides read TGTGCCAGCAGTTACGGGTGGGGGGGGCGCGAGGAAAAACTGTTTTTT. It translates to CASSYGWGGREEKLFF.

This clone was found once. V and J are TRBV19 and TRBJ2-3; 14 bases map to TRBD2. Germline V gives CDR1 LNHDA, CDR2 SQIVND (reference sequence). The CDR3 spans 16 residues. Trimming took 6 bases from V and 8 from J; bases not matched to a gene: 10. In DNA, the CDR3 is TGTGCCAGTAGCCTTGGGACTAGCGGGAGACAGGGTACGCAGTATTTT. Translating it yields CASSLGTSGRQGTQYF.

The genes are TRBV7-2 and TRBJ1-1; D is unclear. The germline V gene encodes CDR1 SGHTA and CDR2 FQGNSA. V was shortened by 2 bases and J by 1 base, with 11 bases between the two germline ends. The CDR3 totals 15 residues. The CDR3 region is CASSLTQDGNTEAFF. The CDR3 DNA reads TGTGCCAGCAGCTTAACCCAGGATGGGAACACTGAAGCTTTCTTT.

The CDR3 nucleotides read TGTGCCAGCTCACCAGCGACCAGGGGTAACACCATATATTTT. As protein: CASSPATRGNTIYF. The V gene is TRBV18, the J gene TRBJ1-3; the D gene is possibly TRBD1 (6 bases). Per the germline V gene, CDR1 is KGHSH and CDR2 is LQKENI. The CDR3 is made up of 14 amino acids. Trimming pared 2 bases from V and 7 bases from J, leaving 12 bases between.

The rearrangement links TRBV21-1 to TRBJ2-1; the table's D call of TRBD2 was not tested on the DNA. TRBV21-1 is labeled a pseudogene. This CDR3 is 17 amino acids long. The CDR3 DNA reads TGTGCCAGCAGCAAAGGGGAGCGGGACGATGGCGACAATGAGCAGTTCTTC. This codes for CASSKGERDDGDNEQFF.

V is TRBV28 and J is TRBJ1-1, with D maybe TRBD1 (5 bases). Deletions cut 2 bases from V and 0 bases from J, with 10 bases between. The CDR3 consists of 15 residues. The germline V gene has CDR1 MDHEN and CDR2 SYDVKM. The CDR3 nucleotides read TGTGCCAGCAGTTTACCGACAGATCTGAACACTGAAGCTTTCTTT. Protein sequence: CASSLPTDLNTEAFF. The variable domain in full, completed from reference TRBV28 and TRBJ1-1, reads DVKVTQSSRYLVKRTGEKVFLECVQDMDHENMFWYRQDPGLGLRLIYFSYDVKMKEKGDIPEGYSVSREKKERFSLILESASTNQTSMYLCASSLPTDLNTEAFFGQGTRLTVV.

V and J are TRBV7-6 and TRBJ2-1; D unresolved. Germline V gives CDR1 SGHVS, CDR2 FNYEAQ. Trimming took off 3 bases at V and 6 bases at J, with 15 bases between the two ends. The CDR3 runs to 15 residues. This CDR3 is CASSFLSRNANEQFF. CDR3 coding DNA: TGTGCCAGCAGCTTTCTCTCCAGGAATGCCAATGAGCAGTTCTTC.

The gene calls are TRBV6-4 and TRBJ2-1, with TRBD1 matching 9 bases. The V gene's germline CDR1 is MRHNA and CDR2 SNTAGT. CDR3 length equals 15 residues. After removal of 3 bases from V and 0 bases from J, the junction contained 0 bases not matched to a gene. In DNA form, the CDR3 reads TGTGCCAGCAGTGAGACAGGGGGCTCCTACAATGAGCAGTTCTTC. This gives the protein CASSETGGSYNEQFF.